This TCR beta chain was sequenced during a study of cytomegalovirus exposure and HLA in healthy donors. The CDR3 has 15 residues. The germline gives CDR1 SGHDT, CDR2 YYEEEE. V lost 3 bases to trimming and J lost 4 bases; unmatched junction nucleotides: 2. The study, taken as a whole, reports: TCR beta sequences reportedly predicted most subjects' HLA-A and HLA-B alleles accurately.

Notes on this clone: Its target is unknown.

A multiplex PCR was run with 60 Vbeta primers and 13 Jbeta primers. Profiled with immunoSEQ multiplex PCR; TCRdb holds only in-frame clones, not every one. The sample has over 200,000 clones; around 73% are singletons. The clonotype comes from a male donor in good health and CMV-seronegative. The chain couples TRBV5-6 to TRBJ2-1; 12 bases map to TRBD2. The sequencing sample was made of PBMCs. DNA of the CDR3: TGTGCCAGCAGCTCTAGCGGGAGGGTGTACAATGAGCAGTTCTTC. Translation: CASSSSGRVYNEQFF.